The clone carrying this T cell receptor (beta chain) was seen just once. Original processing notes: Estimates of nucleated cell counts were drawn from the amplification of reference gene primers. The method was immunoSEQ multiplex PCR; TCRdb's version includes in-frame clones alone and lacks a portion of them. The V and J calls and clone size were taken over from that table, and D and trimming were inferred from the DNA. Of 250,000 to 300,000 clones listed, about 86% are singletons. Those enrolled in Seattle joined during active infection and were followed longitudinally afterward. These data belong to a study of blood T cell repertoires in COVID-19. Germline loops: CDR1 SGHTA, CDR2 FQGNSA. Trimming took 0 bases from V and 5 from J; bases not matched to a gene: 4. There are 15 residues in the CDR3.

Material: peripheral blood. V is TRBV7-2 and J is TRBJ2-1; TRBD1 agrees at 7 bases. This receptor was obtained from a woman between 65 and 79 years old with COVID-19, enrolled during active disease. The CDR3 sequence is CASSLAGQSNNEQFF. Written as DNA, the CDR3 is TGTGCCAGCAGCTTAGCGGGACAGTCAAACAATGAGCAGTTCTTC. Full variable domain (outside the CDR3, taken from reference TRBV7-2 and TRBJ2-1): GAGVSQSPSNKVTEKGKDVELRCDPISGHTALYWYRQSLGQGLEFLIYFQGNSAPDKSGLPSDRFSAERTGGSVSTLTIQRTQQEDSAVYLCASSLAGQSNNEQFFGPGTRLTVL.